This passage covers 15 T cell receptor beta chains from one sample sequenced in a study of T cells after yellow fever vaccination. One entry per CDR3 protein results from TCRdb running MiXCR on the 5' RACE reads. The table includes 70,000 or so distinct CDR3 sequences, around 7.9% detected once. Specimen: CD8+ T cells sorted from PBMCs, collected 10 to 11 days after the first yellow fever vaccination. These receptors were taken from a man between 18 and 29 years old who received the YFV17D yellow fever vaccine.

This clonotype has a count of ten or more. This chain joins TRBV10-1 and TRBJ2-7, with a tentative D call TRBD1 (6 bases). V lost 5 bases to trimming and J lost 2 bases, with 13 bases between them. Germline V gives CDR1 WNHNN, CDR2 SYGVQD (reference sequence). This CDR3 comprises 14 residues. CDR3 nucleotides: TGCGCCAGCAGTTGGACAGCCAATACCTACGAGCAGTACTTC. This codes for CASSWTANTYEQYF.

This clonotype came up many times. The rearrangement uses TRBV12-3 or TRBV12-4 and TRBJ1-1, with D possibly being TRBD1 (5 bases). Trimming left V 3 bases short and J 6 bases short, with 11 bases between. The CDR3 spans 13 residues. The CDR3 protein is CASSFTGGAEAFF. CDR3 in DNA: TGTGCCAGCAGTTTCACCGGGGGGGCTGAAGCTTTCTTT.

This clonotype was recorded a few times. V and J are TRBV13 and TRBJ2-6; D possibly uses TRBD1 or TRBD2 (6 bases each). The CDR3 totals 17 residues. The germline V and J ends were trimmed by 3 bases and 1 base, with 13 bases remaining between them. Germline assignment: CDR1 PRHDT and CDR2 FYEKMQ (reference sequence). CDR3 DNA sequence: TGTGCCAGCAGCTTCGGGGGCGCAGGGTCTGGGGCCAACGTCCTGACTTTC. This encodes CASSFGGAGSGANVLTF.

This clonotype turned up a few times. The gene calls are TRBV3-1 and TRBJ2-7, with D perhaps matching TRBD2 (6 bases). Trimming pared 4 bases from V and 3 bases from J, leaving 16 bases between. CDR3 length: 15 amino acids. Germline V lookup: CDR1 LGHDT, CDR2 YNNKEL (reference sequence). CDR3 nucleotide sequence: TGTGCCAGCAGCCTGAGCGGGTCCTCGTTCTACGAGCAGTACTTC. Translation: CASSLSGSSFYEQYF.

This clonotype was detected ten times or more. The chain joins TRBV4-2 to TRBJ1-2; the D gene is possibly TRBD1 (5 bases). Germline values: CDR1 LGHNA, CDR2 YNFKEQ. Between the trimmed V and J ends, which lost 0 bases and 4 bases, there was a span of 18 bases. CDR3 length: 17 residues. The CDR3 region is CASSQDRVNSKLYGYTF. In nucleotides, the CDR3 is TGTGCCAGCAGCCAAGACAGGGTAAACTCCAAACTCTATGGCTACACCTTC.

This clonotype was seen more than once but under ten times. This chain's CDR3 is CASTSGGAEYNEQFF. The CDR3 DNA follows: TGTGCCAGCACTAGCGGGGGGGCTGAATACAATGAGCAGTTCTTC. The chain has TRBV7-9 and TRBJ2-1, with TRBD2 identical over 12 bases. In germline, CDR1 is SEHNR, CDR2 FQNEAQ (reference sequence). The CDR3 is 15 residues long. Trimming took 7 bases from V and 4 from J; bases not matched to a gene: 5.

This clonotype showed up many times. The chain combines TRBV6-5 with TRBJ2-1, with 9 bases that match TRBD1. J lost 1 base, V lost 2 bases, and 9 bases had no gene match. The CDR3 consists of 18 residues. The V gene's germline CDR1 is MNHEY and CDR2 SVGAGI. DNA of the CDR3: TGTGCCAGCAGTTACGCTCCGGGACAGGGAGGGTCCTACAATGAGCAGTTCTTC. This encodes CASSYAPGQGGSYNEQFF.

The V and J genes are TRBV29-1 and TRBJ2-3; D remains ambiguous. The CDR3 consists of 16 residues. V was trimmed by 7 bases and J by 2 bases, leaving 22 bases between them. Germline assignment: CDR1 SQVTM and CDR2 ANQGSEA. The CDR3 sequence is CSAMGWARRTTDTQYF. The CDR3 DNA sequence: TGCAGCGCTATGGGATGGGCTAGACGGACCACAGATACGCAGTATTTT.

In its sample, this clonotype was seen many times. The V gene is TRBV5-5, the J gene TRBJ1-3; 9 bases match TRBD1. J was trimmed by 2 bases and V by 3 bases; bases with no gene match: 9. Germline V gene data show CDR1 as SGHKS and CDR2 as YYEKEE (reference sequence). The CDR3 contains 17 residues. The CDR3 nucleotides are TGTGCCAGCAGCTCCTCCGTCTGGGACAGGGCTGGAAACACCATATATTTT. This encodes CASSSSVWDRAGNTIYF.

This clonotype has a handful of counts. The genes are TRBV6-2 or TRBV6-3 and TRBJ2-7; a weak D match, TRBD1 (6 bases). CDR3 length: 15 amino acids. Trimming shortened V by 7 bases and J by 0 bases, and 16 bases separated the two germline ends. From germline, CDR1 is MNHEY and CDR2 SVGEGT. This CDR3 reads CASKLTGTFSYEQYF. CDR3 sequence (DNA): TGTGCCAGCAAACTTACCGGGACATTCTCCTACGAGCAGTACTTC.

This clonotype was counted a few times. For the CDR3, the DNA is TGTGCCAGCAGCCCCGGTGGGGTTTACGAGCAGTACGTC. Protein sequence: CASSPGGVYEQYV. The chain uses TRBV5-4 and TRBJ2-7, with D uncertain. The CDR3 is made up of 13 amino acids. Trimming stripped 4 bases from V and 4 bases from J, with 12 bases between. CDR1 and CDR2 from the germline V gene are SGHNT and YYREEE (reference sequence).

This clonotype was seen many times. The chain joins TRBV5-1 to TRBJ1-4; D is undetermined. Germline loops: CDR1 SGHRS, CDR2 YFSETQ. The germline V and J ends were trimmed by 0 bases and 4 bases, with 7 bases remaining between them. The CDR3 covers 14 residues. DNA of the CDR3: TGCGCCAGCAGCTTGGGCCTATTTAATGAAAAACTGTTTTTT. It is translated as CASSLGLFNEKLFF.

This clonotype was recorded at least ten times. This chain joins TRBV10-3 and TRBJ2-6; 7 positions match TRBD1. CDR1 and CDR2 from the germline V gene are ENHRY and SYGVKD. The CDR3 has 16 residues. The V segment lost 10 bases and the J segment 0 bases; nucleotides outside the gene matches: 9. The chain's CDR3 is CASGQAVGSGANVLTF. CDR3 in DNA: TGTGCCAGCGGACAGGCCGTCGGCTCTGGGGCCAACGTCCTGACTTTC.

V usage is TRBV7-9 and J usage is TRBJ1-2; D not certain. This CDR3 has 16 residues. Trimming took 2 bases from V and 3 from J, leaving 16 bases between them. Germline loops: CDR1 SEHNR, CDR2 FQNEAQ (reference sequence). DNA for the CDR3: TGTGCCAGCAGCTTATCGGCCGCCGAAATTGACTATGGCTACACCTTC. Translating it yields CASSLSAAEIDYGYTF. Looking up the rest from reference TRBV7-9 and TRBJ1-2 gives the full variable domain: DTGVSQNPRHKITKRGQNVTFRCDPISEHNRLYWYRQTLGQGPEFLTYFQNEAQLEKSRLLSDRFSAERPKGSFSTLEIQRTEQGDSAMYLCASSLSAAEIDYGYTFGSGTRLTVV.

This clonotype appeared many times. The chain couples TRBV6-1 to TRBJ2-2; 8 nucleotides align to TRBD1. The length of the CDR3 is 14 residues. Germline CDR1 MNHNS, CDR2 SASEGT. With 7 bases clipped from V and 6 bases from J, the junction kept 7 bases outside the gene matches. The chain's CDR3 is CASTTGVLSGELFF. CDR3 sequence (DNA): TGTGCCAGCACGACAGGGGTTTTGTCCGGGGAGCTGTTTTTT.